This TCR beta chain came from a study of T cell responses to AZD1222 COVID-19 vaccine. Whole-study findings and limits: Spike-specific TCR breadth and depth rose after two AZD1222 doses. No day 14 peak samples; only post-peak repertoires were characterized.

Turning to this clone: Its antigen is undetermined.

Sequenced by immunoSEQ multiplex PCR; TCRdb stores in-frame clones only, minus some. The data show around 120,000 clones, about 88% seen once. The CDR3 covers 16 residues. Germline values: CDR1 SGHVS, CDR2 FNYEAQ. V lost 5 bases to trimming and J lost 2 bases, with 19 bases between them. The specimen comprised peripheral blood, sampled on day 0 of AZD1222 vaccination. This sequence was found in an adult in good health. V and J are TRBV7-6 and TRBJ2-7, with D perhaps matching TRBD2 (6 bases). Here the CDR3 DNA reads TGTGCCAGCAGCGCAGTATTAGCAGGAGGGGCCTACGAGCAGTACTTC. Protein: CASSAVLAGGAYEQYF.